This T cell receptor beta chain comes out of a study of blood T cell repertoires in COVID-19. At the level of the study: Whether acute or convalescent, the COVID-19 samples came from the United States, Italy and Spain.

The table came from immunoSEQ multiplex PCR; TCRdb's copy has only in-frame clones and leaves some out. The sample shows some 290,000 clones, roughly nine tenths of them seen only once. This clone was counted only a few times. V was trimmed by 5 bases and J by 6 bases, leaving 17 bases between them. Germline assignment: CDR1 SEHNR and CDR2 FQNEAQ (reference sequence). CDR3 length: 15 residues. This clonotype originated in a woman aged 25-40 years with COVID-19, enrolled during active disease. The J gene is TRBJ2-1, the V gene TRBV7-9; tentatively, D is TRBD2 (5 bases). The specimen sequenced was peripheral blood. CDR3 bases: TGTGCCAGCAGCCCGTCGGGGTCCGGGTTCAATGAGCAGTTCTTC. It codes for CASSPSGSGFNEQFF.